The sequence of this TCR beta chain was determined in a study of shared T cell receptors in the human thymus. Sequencing was performed with immunoSEQ multiplex PCR; in TCRdb, only in-frame clones are kept and a portion is missing. Here the sample spans hundreds of thousands of clones, about 90% being singletons. The CDR3 is made up of 16 amino acids. Germline CDR1 is MNHEY and CDR2 is SMNVEV (reference sequence). About this clone: One junction end does not reproduce the germline sequence, and a read error may be involved. Other DNA sequences in the sample encode the same CDR3.

This same sample was also part of a study on human thymus T cells. From that second work: Thymic samples were excised during corrective heart operations.

This receptor was identified in a boy under two years old with a congenital heart defect. V gene TRBV27 combines with J gene TRBJ1-6, with no clear D. The specimen was thymocytes. The CDR3 region is CASSRGPSSYNSPLHF. DNA for the CDR3: TGTGCCAGCAGTAGAGGGCCAAGCTCCTATAATTCCCCCCTCCACTTT.